The present entry profiles one T cell receptor beta chain with its context. Under the authors' procedure: Amplifying reference gene primers gave estimates of nucleated cell counts. The table came from immunoSEQ multiplex PCR; TCRdb's copy has only in-frame clones and leaves some out. V, J and clone size were drawn from that table, and D and trimming were deduced from the DNA. The table has about 150,000 clones, approximately 86% seen once. This record comes from a study of blood T cell repertoires in COVID-19. Study-level information: Some COVID-19 samples were acute and others convalescent; all came from the United States, Italy and Spain. Sources were T cells, B-cell-depleted T cells, or PBMCs; the material itself was cDNA or gDNA.

V lost 6 bases and J 7 bases, leaving 12 bases between the germline ends. CDR3 length: 12 residues. CDR1 and CDR2 (germline): MDHEN, SYDVKM. The source of this sequence is a man between 65 and 79 years old with acute or convalescent COVID-19. The J gene is TRBJ1-2, the V gene TRBV28; D possibly corresponds to TRBD1 (6 bases). Specimen: peripheral blood. This CDR3 is CASRAGTRGYTF. The CDR3 bases are TGTGCCAGCAGGGCCGGGACACGTGGCTACACCTTC.